A single sample gave rise to the 7 T cell receptor beta chains below, sequenced in a study of blood T cell repertoires in COVID-19. Sequenced by immunoSEQ multiplex PCR; TCRdb stores in-frame clones only, minus some. The data show approximately 130,000 clones, with around 78% seen just once and about 10% held by the top ten. The sequencing sample was made of peripheral blood. These receptor sequences come from a human donor in a cohort sampled during active COVID-19.

The V and J genes are TRBV30 and TRBJ2-2, with D possibly matching TRBD1 (5 bases). From germline, CDR1 is GTSNPN and CDR2 SVGIG (reference sequence). Trimming took 3 bases from V and 0 from J, leaving 8 bases between them. The CDR3 is 14 residues long. CDR3 coding DNA: TGTGCCTGGAGGTGGGGCTCGAACACCGGGGAGCTGTTTTTT. Its protein is CAWRWGSNTGELFF.

The chain is built from TRBV6-5 and TRBJ1-1; tentative D call: TRBD1 (5 bases). Germline CDR1 MNHEY, CDR2 SVGAGI. The CDR3 has 15 residues. The V end was cut by 4 bases, the J end by 2 bases, with 14 bases between. Here the CDR3 reads CASSFKIQGNTEAFF. Written as DNA, the CDR3 is TGTGCCAGCAGTTTCAAGATTCAGGGTAACACTGAAGCTTTCTTT.

The V call is TRBV2, the J call TRBJ1-6; 9 bases match TRBD1. Trimming took 7 bases from V and 7 from J; bases not matched to a gene: 11. From germline, CDR1 is SNHLY and CDR2 FYNNEI. The CDR3 extends over 16 amino acids. Here the CDR3 reads CASTGPSTGGNSPLHF. CDR3 nucleotides: TGTGCCAGCACCGGACCCTCGACAGGGGGGAATTCACCCCTCCACTTT.

Concerning this clone itself: One end of the junction fails to match germline, which may point to a read error. This chain joins TRBV11-2 and TRBJ2-7; 11 nucleotides align to TRBD2. Germline values: CDR1 SGHAT, CDR2 FQNNGV. The length of the CDR3 is 15 residues. The CDR3 reads CASSIETSGAYEQYF. CDR3 DNA sequence: TGTGCCAGCAGCATAGAGACTAGCGGGGCCTACGAGCAGTACTTC.

The V gene is TRBV5-6, the J gene TRBJ2-5, with a possible D match to TRBD2 (7 bases). The CDR3 totals 16 residues. CDR1 is SGHDT, CDR2 YYEEEE, per germline. V shed 1 base and J shed 0 bases, with 13 bases lying between them. This chain's CDR3 is CASSLRGGAHQETQYF. The CDR3 coding sequence is TGTGCCAGCAGCTTGAGGGGGGGGGCTCACCAAGAGACCCAGTACTTC.

The rearrangement links TRBV9 to TRBJ2-1; maybe TRBD2 (5 bases). Germline lookup yields CDR1 SGDLS and CDR2 YYNGEE. The CDR3 runs to 15 residues. Trimming stripped 0 bases from V and 0 bases from J, with 7 bases between. The CDR3 spells CASSVDGVSYNEQFF. The CDR3 DNA reads as TGTGCCAGCAGCGTAGACGGGGTCTCCTACAATGAGCAGTTCTTC.

The chain is built from TRBV2 and TRBJ2-7, with TRBD1 as a possible D gene (6 bases). The CDR3 runs 15 residues. CDR1 is SNHLY and CDR2 is FYNNEI in the germline V gene. V lost 4 bases, J lost 0 bases, and 13 bases lay in between. The CDR3 DNA sequence: TGTGCCAGCAGTGCCTCCCGGGACAACTCCTACGAGCAGTACTTC. The encoded protein is CASSASRDNSYEQYF.